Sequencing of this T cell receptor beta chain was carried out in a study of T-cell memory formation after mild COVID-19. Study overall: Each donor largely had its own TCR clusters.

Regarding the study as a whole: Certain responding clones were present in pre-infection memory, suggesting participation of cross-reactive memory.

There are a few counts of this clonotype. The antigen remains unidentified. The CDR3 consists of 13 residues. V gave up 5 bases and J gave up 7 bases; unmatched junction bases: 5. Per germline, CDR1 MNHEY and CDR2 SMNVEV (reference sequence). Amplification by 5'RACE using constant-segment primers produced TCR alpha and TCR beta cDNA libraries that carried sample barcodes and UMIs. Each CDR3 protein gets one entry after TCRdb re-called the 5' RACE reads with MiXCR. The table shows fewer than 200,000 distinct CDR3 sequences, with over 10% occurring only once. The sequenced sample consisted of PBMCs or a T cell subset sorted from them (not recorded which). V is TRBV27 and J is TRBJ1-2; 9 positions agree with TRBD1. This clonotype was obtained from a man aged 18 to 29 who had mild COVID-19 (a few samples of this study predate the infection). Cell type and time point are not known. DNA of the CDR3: TGTGCCAGCAGTCCACAGGGGGCGGGTGGCTACACCTTC. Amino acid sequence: CASSPQGAGGYTF.